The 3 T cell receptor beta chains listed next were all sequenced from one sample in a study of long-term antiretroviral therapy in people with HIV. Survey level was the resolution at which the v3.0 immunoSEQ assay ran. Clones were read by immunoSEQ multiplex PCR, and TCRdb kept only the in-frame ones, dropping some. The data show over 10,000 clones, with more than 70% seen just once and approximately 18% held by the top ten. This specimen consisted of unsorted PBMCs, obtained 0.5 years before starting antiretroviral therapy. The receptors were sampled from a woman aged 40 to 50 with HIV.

CDR3 amino acids: CASSIGAGAFYEQYF. Written as DNA, the CDR3 is TGTGCCAGTAGTATAGGAGCGGGGGCGTTCTACGAGCAGTACTTC. The rearrangement links TRBV19 to TRBJ2-7; the match to TRBD2 covers 8 bases. This CDR3 is 15 amino acids long. Germline V CDR1 and CDR2: LNHDA, SQIVND (reference sequence). Germline trimming cut 1 base from V and 3 bases from J; bases unmatched to any gene: 5.

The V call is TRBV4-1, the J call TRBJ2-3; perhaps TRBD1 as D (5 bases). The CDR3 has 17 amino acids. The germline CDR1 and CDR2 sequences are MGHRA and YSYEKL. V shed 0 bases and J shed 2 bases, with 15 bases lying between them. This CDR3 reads CASSQDRVPGNTDTQYF. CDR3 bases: TGCGCCAGCAGCCAAGATAGGGTTCCAGGGAACACAGATACGCAGTATTTT.

CDR3 sequence reads: CASSEQDSPWYTIYF. CDR3 nucleotides: TGTGCCAGCAGTGAACAAGACAGCCCTTGGTACACCATATATTTT. The V gene is TRBV6-1, the J gene TRBJ1-3; possibly TRBD1 for D (5 bases). Germline values: CDR1 MNHNS, CDR2 SASEGT. CDR3 length equals 15 residues. V was shortened by 2 bases and J by 8 bases, with 16 bases between the two germline ends.